This T cell receptor (beta chain) is from a study of blood T cells in healthy people across ages (dated by TCRdb to the mid-2010s). Concerning the study at large: In model experiments, template switching captured about one uniquely barcoded TCR beta cDNA molecule for every two T cells. Four age groups were formed from the donors: young (average approximately 17 years), middle-aged (more than 35), aged (about 62) and long-lived (82). Using the same blood draw, the study looked at two additional independent replicas of 1 million unique cDNA reads for two donors, one aged 18 to 30 and the other aged 80 or older. To track age-related changes in TCR beta repertoire diversity, the study relied on deep sequencing normalized with unique cDNA molecular identifiers. To avoid experimental bias, donors of different ages were spread randomly across the sequencing lanes. The investigation overall reported the following: Because profiling used bulk unsorted PBMCs, naive and antigen-experienced compartments could not be compared conclusively. Observed TCR beta diversity per million T cells fell roughly linearly with age, and a significant reduction was already apparent by age approximately 40. The CMV infection status of donors was not known, potentially confounding age-related changes in expanded clonotypes. Estimates of total diversity from one million sequenced T cells were regarded as lower bounds and underestimates. There was a strong correlation between observed TCR beta diversity and the percentage of naive T cells measured by flow cytometry. Compared with the aged group, the long-lived group had more naive CD4+ T cells, fewer expanded clones and increased TCR diversity, a pattern suggesting age selection.

This clonotype was detected many times. This clone's antigen is unknown. No much larger clone exists at a distance of one base, and base qualities are not known. CDR1 and CDR2, looked up from the germline V gene, are SGHAT and FQNNGV. Deletion took 4 bases off V and 1 base off J, with a span of 14 bases between the germline ends. The CDR3 numbers 15 residues from cysteine through phenylalanine. Kept here is only the CDR3 DNA, which spans 45 bases and is read in frame from base 1. The method behind the library was 5' RACE. Sequenced on an Illumina HiSeq 2500. The second PCR ran for roughly 7 to 11 cycles and used a J-beta primer mix along with a sample-barcoded 5' primer. A template-switch 5' adaptor carrying 12 random nucleotides introduced a unique molecular identifier onto each TCR beta cDNA molecule. Each sample yielded at least 3 million CDR3-containing paired-end reads. All of the RNA was converted into first-strand cDNA using the Mint cDNA synthesis kit, with a TRBC-specific oligonucleotide serving as the primer. Following uracil-DNA glycosylase treatment, all cDNA underwent a first 18-cycle PCR with the universal primers M1SS and BC2_uni_R. In the original analysis: Each sample was normalized by randomly selecting 1 million high-quality reads, each carrying a distinct molecular identifier. Instead of being binned into consensus sequences, reads that shared molecular identifiers were thrown out. MiTCR, set to a Q25 quality threshold and the strictest error-elimination algorithm, was used for CDR3 identification, clonotype clustering and error correction. Lower-bound total TCR beta diversity was estimated with a nonparametric unseen species model using Euler transformation. The public sequencing data were trimmed at Q25 with fastp and processed into clonotypes with MiXCR by TCRdb, which kept only in-frame beta chains. A single entry per CDR3 protein holds the most common genes and DNA from its merged rows. The V and J calls come from TCRdb's annotation, not from the publication. The sample table shows 1.5 million to 2 million distinct CDR3 sequences, and 28% are seen once. The ten largest clones take up 7.7% of the sample.

The 39 donors, aged about 6 to 90 years, were systemically healthy Caucasian individuals from Russia. About 9.6 milliliters of peripheral blood were collected from each donor into EDTA-treated Vacutainer tubes. Ficoll-Paque density-gradient centrifugation was used to isolate PBMCs, with at least 7 million per sample. Total RNA was extracted from PBMCs with Trizol reagent, with at least 5 micrograms obtained per sample. For every donor, flow cytometry on a PBMC aliquot measured the percentage of naive CD45RAhigh/CD27high T cells. The clonotype comes from a woman in her twenties or thirties in good health. The sequencing input was blood. The chain is assembled from TRBV11-2 and TRBJ2-7; no D gene is confidently identified. The CDR3 in this case is CASSSLDVRSYEQYF. The DNA is as follows: TGTGCCAGCAGCTCGTTGGACGTTAGATCCTACGAGCAGTACTTC.